The rows below give T cell receptor beta chains drawn from one sample of a study of T cell responses to AZD1222 COVID-19 vaccine. TCRdb's copy holds only in-frame clones and misses some; the assay was immunoSEQ multiplex PCR. The data contain 66,000 or so clones, roughly nine tenths of them seen just once; the ten biggest clones take up 15% to 20%. The source material was peripheral blood, sampled on day 0 of AZD1222 vaccination. Receptors were obtained from an adult in good health. CDR3s include the opening cysteine and the closing phenylalanine or tryptophan.

>TRBJ1-2|TRBV5-1
CASSFFRGYGYTF
>TRBJ1-5|TRBV30
CAWSVAGQQPQHF
>TRBJ2-1|TRBV30
CAWNGGGPYNEQFF
>TRBJ1-2|TRBV2
CASSEGGSNNYGYTF
>TRBJ2-7|TRBV10-3
CAISDRQGTYEQYF
>TRBJ1-1|TRBV10-3
CAIGQGLDTEAFF
>TRBJ2-7|TRBV6-5
CASSRTSGGTYEQYF
>TRBJ1-2|TRBV5-1
CASSLVGEENYGYTF
>TRBJ2-1|TRBV28
CASRGQAYNEQFF
>TRBJ2-5|TRBV7-8
CASGETQYF
>TRBJ2-5|TRBV10-3
CAISEPRSGGISGTQYF
>TRBJ1-2|TRBV19
CASSIGTDFYGYTF
>TRBJ2-7|TRBV11-2
CASSPRAGVGYEQYF
>TRBJ2-1|TRBV6-5
CASILAGGGNEQFF
>TRBJ2-5|TRBV7-3
CASSLMGQGIQETQYF
>TRBJ2-3|TRBV9
CASSARVVTDTQYF